The clone carrying this T cell receptor beta chain appeared a single time. Some clones are missing from TCRdb's copy, which holds only in-frame ones; the method was immunoSEQ multiplex PCR. The repertoire has more than 110,000 clones, approximately 80% of them found once; the top ten carry roughly two fifths. This sample was taken from a study of blood T cell repertoires in COVID-19. Trimming cost V 2 bases and J 0 bases, with 26 bases left between them. The CDR3 totals 21 residues. Germline V gene sequence: CDR1 SNHLY, CDR2 FYNNEI. The receptor's source is a human donor in a cohort sampled during active COVID-19. Material for sequencing was peripheral blood. V usage is TRBV2 and J usage is TRBJ1-5; D unclear. CDR3 in amino acids: CASSETGTGIGGKDSNQPQHF. DNA for the CDR3: TGTGCCAGCAGTGAAACTGGAACGGGGATCGGAGGGAAGGATAGCAATCAGCCCCAGCATTTT.